This T cell receptor (beta chain) was identified in a study of PD-L1 blockade in urothelial cancer. Study-level information: Blood underwent analysis 3 weeks (second dose) and 6 weeks after treatment began. The median number of T cells present in blood samples was about 140,000. Study-wide results and caveats: Lower pretreatment blood TCR clonality, under the median, predicted better survival, researchers reported.

The repertoire was sequenced with immunoSEQ multiplex PCR; TCRdb's copy has only in-frame clones and lacks some. The profile covers some 67,000 clones, with roughly 89% appearing a single time and around 3.5% taken by the ten largest. The CDR3 is 17 residues long. The V gene's germline CDR1 is SGDLS and CDR2 YYNGEE. V trimming: 0 bases; J trimming: 3 bases; junction bases outside the gene matches: 12. About this clone: Its antigen is undetermined.

The rearrangement joins TRBV9 to TRBJ2-7, with 7 bases that match TRBD1. The receptor comes from a man between 60 and 75 years old with urothelial cancer. This specimen consisted of PBMCs, obtained around atezolizumab (anti-PD-L1) treatment. CDR3 in amino acids: CASSVGPNRDRNYEQYF. The CDR3 coding sequence is TGTGCCAGCAGCGTAGGGCCCAACAGGGACAGAAACTACGAGCAGTACTTC.